Listed here are 26 T cell receptor beta chains from one sample, sequenced in a study of blood T cell repertoires in COVID-19. Produced via immunoSEQ multiplex PCR; TCRdb's table is partial and in-frame only. The sample includes about 160,000 clones, over 80% of them seen just once. The sequencing sample was made of peripheral blood. These receptors were collected from a woman aged 60-75 years with acute or convalescent COVID-19.

The chain has TRBV28 and TRBJ2-7; tentatively, D is TRBD1 (5 bases). CDR1 is MDHEN, CDR2 SYDVKM, per germline. V lost 5 bases to trimming and J lost 3 bases, with 17 bases between them. The CDR3 runs 15 residues. The CDR3 coding sequence is TGTGCCAGCAGTGGTGGGGCAGGGCCGCGCTACGAGCAGTACTTC. Its translation is CASSGGAGPRYEQYF.

The table lists this clone with a count of one. The rearrangement joins TRBV3-1 (or the pseudogene TRBV3-2) to TRBJ2-1; possibly TRBD2 for D (6 bases). The CDR3 loop spans 16 amino acids. V was clipped by 4 bases and J by 0 bases, with 13 bases between them. Germline CDR1 is LGHDT and CDR2 is YNNKEL (reference sequence). Written as DNA, the CDR3 is TGTGCCAGCAGCCCCCAGGCGGGGCTCTCCTACAATGAGCAGTTCTTC. This codes for CASSPQAGLSYNEQFF.

J is TRBJ2-5 and V is TRBV2; a weak D match, TRBD2 (7 bases). Germline CDR1 and CDR2: SNHLY and FYNNEI. Trimming left V 1 base short and J 2 bases short, with 17 bases between. The CDR3 covers 17 residues. The DNA of the CDR3 is TGTGCCAGCAGTGAAGTGAGGTCCGGGGGGCCTCAAGAGACCCAGTACTTC. This encodes CASSEVRSGGPQETQYF.

The chain joins TRBV6-2 or TRBV6-3 to TRBJ2-7, with D unclear. Looked up from germline, CDR1 is MNHEY and CDR2 is SVGEGT. V was trimmed by 5 bases and J by 1 base, leaving 9 bases between them. The CDR3 is 13 amino acids. This CDR3 is CASSPSGSYEQYF. In nucleotides, the CDR3 is TGTGCCAGCAGTCCATCAGGATCCTACGAGCAGTACTTC.

V and J are TRBV11-2 and TRBJ1-5, with D tentatively TRBD1 (6 bases). CDR1 is SGHAT, CDR2 FQNNGV, per germline. The V gene lost 1 base and the J gene lost 7 bases, with 14 bases spanning the gap. CDR3 size: 15 residues. For the CDR3, the DNA is TGTGCCAGCAGCTTAGGCCTCCCACAGGGACAGCCCCAGCATTTT. This gives the protein CASSLGLPQGQPQHF.

The V and J genes are TRBV7-2 and TRBJ2-3; TRBD2 might be the D (7 bases). The CDR3 sequence is 17 residues long. Germline CDR1 is SGHTA and CDR2 is FQGNSA. Trimming removed 5 bases at V and 3 bases at J, with 21 bases between. DNA for the CDR3: TGTGCCAGCAGCCCCCAGAACCGGGGGGCCCGGACAGATACGCAGTATTTT. Translated: CASSPQNRGARTDTQYF.

The genes are TRBV29-1 and TRBJ2-1; a weak D match, TRBD1 (6 bases). The length of the CDR3 is 10 residues. Germline V gene sequence: CDR1 SQVTM, CDR2 ANQGSEA. Trimming stripped 3 bases from V and 15 bases from J, with 12 bases between. The CDR3 DNA is TGCAGCGTTGAGGCAGGGGCGCTGTTCTTC. Translated: CSVEAGALFF.

The chain uses TRBV28 and TRBJ1-2, with 7 positions matching TRBD1. The CDR3 length is 12 residues. Germline CDR1 is MDHEN and CDR2 is SYDVKM. V lost 8 bases, J lost 6 bases, and 6 bases stayed unmatched. The CDR3 DNA reads as TGTGCCAGCCATGGACAGGAGCATGGCTACACCTTC. Translation gives CASHGQEHGYTF.

The CDR3 nucleotides are TGTGCCAGTAGTATAGATTGGACGGGGGGGCCTTCTAGCACAGATACGCAGTATTTT. Amino acid sequence: CASSIDWTGGPSSTDTQYF. The gene calls are TRBV19 and TRBJ2-3, with 8 bases identical to TRBD2. There are 19 residues in the CDR3. Germline CDR1 is LNHDA and CDR2 is SQIVND (reference sequence). V gave up 0 bases and J gave up 0 bases; unmatched junction bases: 11.

This sequence joins TRBV2 and TRBJ1-6; 7 bases are shared with TRBD1. In germline, CDR1 is SNHLY, CDR2 FYNNEI. The length of the CDR3 is 14 residues. J was trimmed by 9 bases and V by 7 bases; bases with no gene match: 9. CDR3 region: CASTEGTVISPLHF. The CDR3 DNA reads as TGTGCCAGCACCGAAGGGACAGTTATTTCACCCCTCCACTTT.

The chain couples TRBV30 to TRBJ1-1, with D possibly matching TRBD1 (5 bases). This CDR3 is built from 14 residues. V lost 0 bases, J lost 3 bases, and 11 bases lay in between. Germline loops: CDR1 GTSNPN, CDR2 SVGIG (reference sequence). CDR3 in DNA: TGTGCCTGGAGTGTGGGGGAGGAGGACACTGAAGCTTTCTTT. Residues: CAWSVGEEDTEAFF.

The gene calls are TRBV7-2 and TRBJ1-3, with D maybe TRBD1 (5 bases). The CDR3 covers 15 residues. Germline V gene lookup returns CDR1 SGHTA and CDR2 FQGNSA. V dropped 5 bases and J dropped 4 bases, with 15 bases sitting between them. The DNA for the CDR3 is TGTGCCAGCAGCCCAGGTGGGGGGAAAGGAAACACCATATATTTT. This gives the protein CASSPGGGKGNTIYF.

V is TRBV4-2 and J is TRBJ2-7; D is unclear. This CDR3 has 13 amino acids. CDR1 and CDR2 from the germline V gene are LGHNA and YNFKEQ. The V end lost 4 bases, the J end lost 6 bases, and 13 bases lay between the germline ends. The CDR3 DNA sequence: TGTGCCAGCAGCCCTACCTCCCCTTCCGAGCAGTACTTC. Protein sequence: CASSPTSPSEQYF.

The chain has TRBV5-4 and TRBJ1-1, with D possibly matching TRBD1 (6 bases). Germline V gene data show CDR1 as SGHNT and CDR2 as YYREEE (reference sequence). The CDR3 is 13 amino acids. Trimming shortened V by 3 bases and J by 10 bases, and 16 bases separated the two germline ends. The CDR3 nucleotides read TGTGCCAGCAGCTCCCAGGGGCCAGGGGTAGCTTTCTTT. Protein sequence: CASSSQGPGVAFF.

The CDR3 nucleotides read TGTGCCAGCAGCCAAGGAACAGGTGCCCAGATCTATGGCTACACCTTC. Encoded protein: CASSQGTGAQIYGYTF. J is TRBJ1-2 and V is TRBV4-2; perhaps TRBD1 as D (5 bases). The CDR3 has 16 amino acids. Trimming cost V 1 base and J 4 bases, with 16 bases left between them. In germline, CDR1 is LGHNA, CDR2 YNFKEQ.

The rearrangement links TRBV5-1 to TRBJ1-2, with D possibly matching TRBD1 (5 bases). Per germline, CDR1 SGHRS and CDR2 YFSETQ. The ends were cut back, 0 bases at V and 2 bases at J, with 5 bases in the middle. This CDR3 region has 13 residues. CDR3 residues: CASSLGTNYGYTF. The CDR3 nucleotides are TGCGCCAGCAGCTTGGGGACAAACTATGGCTACACCTTC.

V usage is TRBV11-1 and J usage is TRBJ1-1; D ambiguous. Trimming removed 5 bases at V and 0 bases at J, with 13 bases between. Germline V lookup: CDR1 SGHAT, CDR2 FQDESV (reference sequence). CDR3 size: 15 residues. This chain's CDR3 is CASSPRVGMNTEAFF. DNA of the CDR3: TGTGCCAGCAGCCCGAGGGTAGGGATGAACACTGAAGCTTTCTTT.

CDR3 protein: CASSPQGANYGYTF. The CDR3 nucleotides read TGTGCCAGCAGCCCGCAGGGGGCCAACTATGGCTACACCTTC. V and J are TRBV11-2 and TRBJ1-2; 8 positions agree with TRBD1. The germline V gene has CDR1 SGHAT and CDR2 FQNNGV. This CDR3 has 14 residues. V lost 5 bases and J lost 2; bases outside the gene matches: 4.

J is TRBJ1-1 and V is TRBV28, with D possibly TRBD1 on 6 matching bases. Trimming left V 6 bases short and J 1 base short, with 21 bases between. Germline lookup yields CDR1 MDHEN and CDR2 SYDVKM. The CDR3 contains 17 residues. CDR3 sequence reads: CASRQPLQGPSNTEAFF. The CDR3 nucleotides read TGTGCCAGCAGACAACCCTTACAGGGCCCCTCGAACACTGAAGCTTTCTTT. Complete variable domain (other parts from reference TRBV28 and TRBJ1-1): DVKVTQSSRYLVKRTGEKVFLECVQDMDHENMFWYRQDPGLGLRLIYFSYDVKMKEKGDIPEGYSVSREKKERFSLILESASTNQTSMYLCASRQPLQGPSNTEAFFGQGTRLTVV.

The chain is built from TRBV7-8 and TRBJ1-5; a weak D match, TRBD1 (5 bases). This CDR3 has 16 amino acids. Germline V gene data show CDR1 as SGHVS and CDR2 as FQNEAQ. The V end was cut by 4 bases, the J end by 9 bases, with 22 bases between. CDR3: CASSSSPDSPPVPQHF. CDR3 bases: TGTGCCAGCAGCTCGAGCCCAGACAGCCCTCCTGTGCCCCAGCATTTT. The variable domain in full, completed from reference TRBV7-8 and TRBJ1-5, reads GAGVSQSPRYKVAKRGQDVALRCDPISGHVSLFWYQQALGQGPEFLTYFQNEAQLDKSGLPSDRFFAERPEGSVSTLKIQRTQQEDSAVYLCASSSSPDSPPVPQHFGDGTRLSIL.

The count of this clone is one. This sequence joins TRBV10-3 and TRBJ1-5, with D uncertain. V gave up 3 bases and J gave up 2 bases, with 17 bases separating them. Germline lookup yields CDR1 ENHRY and CDR2 SYGVKD. CDR3 size: 17 residues. This CDR3 is CAISDTSGSEGNQPQHF. The CDR3, as DNA: TGTGCCATCAGTGATACCTCGGGGAGTGAAGGCAATCAGCCCCAGCATTTT.

This chain uses TRBV20-1 with TRBJ1-1; D remains ambiguous. The CDR3 has 11 residues. The germline V gene has CDR1 DFQATT and CDR2 SNEGSKA (reference sequence). The V gene lost 7 bases and the J gene lost 3 bases, with 9 bases spanning the gap. The CDR3 loop is CSVEGYTEAFF. The DNA for the CDR3 is TGCAGTGTGGAGGGTTACACTGAAGCTTTCTTT.

The V call is TRBV6-5, the J call TRBJ1-2; TRBD1 agrees at 8 bases. CDR1 MNHEY and CDR2 SVGAGI come from the germline V gene. V lost 0 bases and J lost 2; bases outside the gene matches: 2. The CDR3 has 15 amino acids. In DNA, the CDR3 is TGTGCCAGCAGTTACTCGGGACAGGACAACTATGGCTACACCTTC. Protein: CASSYSGQDNYGYTF.

The rearrangement uses TRBV6-5 and TRBJ2-1; TRBD2 matches at 10 bases. V trimming: 2 bases; J trimming: 6 bases; junction bases outside the gene matches: 4. The length of the CDR3 is 15 residues. Germline CDR1 and CDR2: MNHEY and SVGAGI. This CDR3 is CASSYDLAGGNEQFF. The DNA for the CDR3 is TGTGCCAGCAGTTACGACTTAGCGGGGGGCAATGAGCAGTTCTTC.

Note on this clone: An end of the junction differs from the germline gene, which may be a read error. The J gene is TRBJ1-1, the V gene TRBV19; the D gene is possibly TRBD1 (6 bases). Germline loops: CDR1 LNHDA, CDR2 SQIVND (reference sequence). The CDR3 covers 15 residues. CDR3 protein: CASRIQTDRNTEAFF. As DNA, the CDR3 is TGTGCCAGTCGTATTCAAACGGACAGGAACACTGAAGCTTTCTTT.

V is TRBV18 and J is TRBJ1-1; 8 bases fit TRBD1. After removal of 2 bases from V and 2 bases from J, the junction contained 4 bases not matched to a gene. Germline V gene sequence: CDR1 KGHSH, CDR2 LQKENI. CDR3 length: 15 amino acids. The CDR3: CASSPIGTGNTEAFF. The DNA for the CDR3 is TGTGCCAGCTCACCAATCGGGACAGGTAACACTGAAGCTTTCTTT.